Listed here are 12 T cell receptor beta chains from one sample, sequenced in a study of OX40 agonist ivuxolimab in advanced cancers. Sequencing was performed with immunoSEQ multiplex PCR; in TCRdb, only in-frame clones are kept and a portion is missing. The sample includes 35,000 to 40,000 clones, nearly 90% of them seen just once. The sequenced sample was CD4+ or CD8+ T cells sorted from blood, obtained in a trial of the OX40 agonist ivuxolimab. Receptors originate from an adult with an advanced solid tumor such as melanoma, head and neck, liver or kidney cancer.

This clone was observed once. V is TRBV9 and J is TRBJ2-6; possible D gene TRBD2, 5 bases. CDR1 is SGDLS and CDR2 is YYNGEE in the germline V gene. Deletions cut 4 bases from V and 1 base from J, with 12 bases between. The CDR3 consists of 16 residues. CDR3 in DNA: TGTGCCAGCAGCTCCCTCGAGGGTTCTGGGGCCAACGTCCTGACTTTC. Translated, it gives CASSSLEGSGANVLTF.

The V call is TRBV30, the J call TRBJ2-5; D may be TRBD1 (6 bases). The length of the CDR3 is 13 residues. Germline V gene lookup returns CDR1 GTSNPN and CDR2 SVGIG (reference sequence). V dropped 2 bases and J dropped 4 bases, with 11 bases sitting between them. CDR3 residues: CAWSQGMLETQYF. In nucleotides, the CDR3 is TGTGCCTGGAGTCAGGGGATGTTAGAGACCCAGTACTTC.

The CDR3 sequence is CAITPTTEGGYEQYF. CDR3 bases: TGTGCCATCACCCCGACGACGGAGGGAGGCTACGAGCAGTACTTC. The V gene is TRBV6-5, the J gene TRBJ2-7, with a tentative D call TRBD2 (6 bases). The CDR3 totals 15 residues. Between the trimmed V and J ends, which lost 10 bases and 3 bases, there was a span of 22 bases. Per germline, CDR1 MNHEY and CDR2 SVGAGI.

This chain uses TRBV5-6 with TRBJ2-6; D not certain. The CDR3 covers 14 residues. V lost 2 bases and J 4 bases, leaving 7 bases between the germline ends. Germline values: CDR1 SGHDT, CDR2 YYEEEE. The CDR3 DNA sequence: TGTGCCAGCAGCTTAGAAGGAGGGGCCAACGTCCTGACTTTC. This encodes CASSLEGGANVLTF. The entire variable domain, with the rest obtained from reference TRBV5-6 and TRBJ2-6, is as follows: DAGVTQSPTHLIKTRGQQVTLRCSPKSGHDTVSWYQQALGQGPQFIFQYYEEEERQRGNFPDRFSGHQFPNYSSELNVNALLLGDSALYLCASSLEGGANVLTFGAGSRLTVL.

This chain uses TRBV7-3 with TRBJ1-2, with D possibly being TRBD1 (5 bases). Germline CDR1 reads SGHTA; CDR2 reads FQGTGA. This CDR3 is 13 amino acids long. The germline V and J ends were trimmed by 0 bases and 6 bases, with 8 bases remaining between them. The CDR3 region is CASSLTGGDGYTF. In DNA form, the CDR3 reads TGTGCCAGCAGCTTAACGGGGGGAGATGGCTACACCTTC.

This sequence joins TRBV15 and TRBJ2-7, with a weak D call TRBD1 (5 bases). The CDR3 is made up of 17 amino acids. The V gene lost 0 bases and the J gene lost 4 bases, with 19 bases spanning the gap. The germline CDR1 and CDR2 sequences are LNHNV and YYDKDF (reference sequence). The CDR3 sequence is CATSRDSLKGSRYEQYF. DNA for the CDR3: TGTGCCACCAGCAGAGATTCCCTAAAGGGGTCCCGATACGAGCAGTACTTC.

CDR3 residues: CASSLTHIGEAFF. DNA of the CDR3: TGTGCCAGCAGTTTAACCCACATAGGGGAAGCTTTCTTT. This rearrangement joins TRBV27 to TRBJ1-1; D uncertain. The V and J ends lost 2 bases and 8 bases respectively, with 12 bases between them. This CDR3 contains 13 residues. The germline gives CDR1 MNHEY, CDR2 SMNVEV (reference sequence).

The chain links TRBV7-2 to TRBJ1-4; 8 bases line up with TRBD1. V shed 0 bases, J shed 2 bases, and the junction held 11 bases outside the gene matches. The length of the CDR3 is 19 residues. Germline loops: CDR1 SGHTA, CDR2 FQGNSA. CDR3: CASSLAFIDRGWTNEKLFF. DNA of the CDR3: TGTGCCAGCAGCTTAGCGTTTATAGACAGGGGTTGGACTAATGAAAAACTGTTTTTT.

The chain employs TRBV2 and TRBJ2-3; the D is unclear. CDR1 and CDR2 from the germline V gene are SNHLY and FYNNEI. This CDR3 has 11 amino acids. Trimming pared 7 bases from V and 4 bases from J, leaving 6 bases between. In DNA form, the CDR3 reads TGTGCCAGCACCCGGGCAGATACGCAGTATTTT. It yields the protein CASTRADTQYF.

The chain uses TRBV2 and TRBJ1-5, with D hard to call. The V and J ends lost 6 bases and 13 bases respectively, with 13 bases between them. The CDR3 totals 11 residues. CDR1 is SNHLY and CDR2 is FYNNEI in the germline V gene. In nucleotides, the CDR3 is TGTGCCAGCAGATCCCCAACGGGGCAGCATTTT. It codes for CASRSPTGQHF.

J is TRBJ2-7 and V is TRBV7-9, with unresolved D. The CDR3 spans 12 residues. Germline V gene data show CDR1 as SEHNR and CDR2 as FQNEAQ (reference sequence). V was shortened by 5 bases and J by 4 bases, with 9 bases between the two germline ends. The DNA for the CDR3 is TGTGCCAGCAGCCCCATAGGATACGAGCAGTACTTC. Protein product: CASSPIGYEQYF.

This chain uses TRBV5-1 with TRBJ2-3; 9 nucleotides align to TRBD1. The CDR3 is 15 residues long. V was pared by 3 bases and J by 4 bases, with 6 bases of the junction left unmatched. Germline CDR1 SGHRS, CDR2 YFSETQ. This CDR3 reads CASSWGQGISDTQYF. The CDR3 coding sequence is TGCGCCAGCAGCTGGGGACAGGGTATCTCAGATACGCAGTATTTT.